The 11 T cell receptor beta chains below come from one sample, sequenced in a study of identifying expanded T cells in peripheral blood. Repertoires were generated with immunoSEQ multiplex PCR, while TCRdb's copy carries only in-frame clones and drops some. The table lists just over 90,000 clones, 88% of them singletons. The specimen was blood. These receptors were taken from a person aged 18-70 years in good health.

The chain has TRBV18 and TRBJ1-1; 7 bases map to TRBD1. This CDR3 comprises 14 residues. V shed 3 bases, J shed 7 bases, and the junction held 8 bases outside the gene matches. Looked up from germline, CDR1 is KGHSH and CDR2 is LQKENI. The CDR3 DNA follows: TGTGCCAGCTCACCGTTTGACAGGGAAGGTGAAGCTTTCTTT. Protein sequence: CASSPFDREGEAFF.

The CDR3 nucleotides are TGTGCCAGCAGCTTGGGTCTAGCGGGCACCGGGGAGCTGTTTTTT. Protein: CASSLGLAGTGELFF. This rearrangement joins TRBV5-6 to TRBJ2-2; TRBD2 matches at 8 bases. This CDR3 contains 15 residues. Germline lookup yields CDR1 SGHDT and CDR2 YYEEEE. Losses at the gene ends were 0 bases for V and 4 bases for J; bases not matched to a gene: 2.

This chain uses TRBV5-8 with TRBJ1-6; 8 bases match TRBD1. V shed 4 bases, J shed 6 bases, and the junction held 3 bases outside the gene matches. This CDR3 is built from 14 residues. The germline V gene encodes CDR1 SGHTS and CDR2 YDEGEE. The CDR3 here is CASSPDRVNSPLHF. The CDR3 DNA reads TGTGCCAGCAGCCCGGACAGGGTTAATTCACCCCTCCACTTT.

This clone was found a few times. The chain joins TRBV11-2 to TRBJ2-2; D is perhaps TRBD1 or TRBD2 (5 bases each). In germline, CDR1 is SGHAT, CDR2 FQNNGV. Trimming removed 3 bases from V and 0 bases from J, with 14 bases in between. This CDR3 contains 17 residues. The CDR3 here is CASSLDSGRTNTGELFF. The CDR3 DNA is TGTGCCAGCAGCTTGGATTCGGGACGCACGAACACCGGGGAGCTGTTTTTT.

The CDR3 DNA is TGCGCCAGCAGCTTGGACGGGGGCGTGTCGGAAAAACTGTTTTTT. It is translated as CASSLDGGVSEKLFF. The chain links TRBV5-1 to TRBJ1-4; TRBD1 is a possible D gene (6 bases). V was trimmed by 0 bases and J by 8 bases, leaving 14 bases between them. The CDR3 extends over 15 amino acids. The germline V gene encodes CDR1 SGHRS and CDR2 YFSETQ.

The gene calls are TRBV5-8 and TRBJ2-5, with a weak D call TRBD1 (5 bases). The CDR3 runs to 13 residues. Germline V lookup: CDR1 SGHTS, CDR2 YDEGEE. Between the trimmed V and J ends, which lost 0 bases and 3 bases, there was a span of 6 bases. The chain's CDR3 is CASSLGQKETQYF. The DNA of the CDR3 is TGTGCCAGCAGCTTGGGACAGAAAGAGACCCAGTACTTC.

This chain links TRBV29-1 with TRBJ2-7; TRBD1 matches at 7 bases. Germline CDR1 reads SQVTM; CDR2 reads ANQGSEA. V trimming: 5 bases; J trimming: 2 bases; junction bases outside the gene matches: 12. This CDR3 is built from 15 residues. CDR3 DNA: TGCAGCGTTTACGGAGTCGGGACAGAGGCCTACGAGCAGTACTTC. Its translation: CSVYGVGTEAYEQYF.

There are a few counts of this clone. The genes are TRBV11-2 and TRBJ2-3; weak D call: TRBD1 (6 bases). Germline assignment: CDR1 SGHAT and CDR2 FQNNGV. The CDR3 totals 14 residues. The V gene lost 5 bases and the J gene lost 6 bases, with 15 bases spanning the gap. The CDR3 DNA sequence: TGTGCCAGCAGCGACCGGGACAAAGGGGATACGCAGTATTTT. It codes for CASSDRDKGDTQYF. The full variable domain, in which reference TRBV11-2 and TRBJ2-3 provide the parts outside the CDR3, is EAGVAQSPRYKIIEKRQSVAFWCNPISGHATLYWYQQILGQGPKLLIQFQNNGVVDDSQLPKDRFSAERLKGVDSTLKIQPAKLEDSAVYLCASSDRDKGDTQYFGPGTRLTVL.

The chain couples TRBV11-2 to TRBJ2-2; weak D call: TRBD2 (6 bases). CDR3 length: 15 amino acids. The germline V gene has CDR1 SGHAT and CDR2 FQNNGV. Trimming cost V 3 bases and J 2 bases, with 10 bases left between them. For the CDR3, the DNA is TGTGCCAGCAGCTTCCGGGGGAGAAACACCGGGGAGCTGTTTTTT. Protein product: CASSFRGRNTGELFF.

This clone was seen a single time. This chain connects TRBV6-4 to TRBJ2-5; 9 bases line up with TRBD2. The V gene's germline CDR1 is MRHNA and CDR2 SNTAGT. Trimming removed 3 bases from V and 1 base from J; junction bases left unmatched: 3. This CDR3 region has 15 residues. The CDR3 DNA reads as TGTGCCAGCAGTGAAAAAGCGGGGGGCCAAGAGACCCAGTACTTC. It specifies CASSEKAGGQETQYF.

CDR3 sequence reads: CASSRTGTRSNEQFF. As DNA, the CDR3 is TGTGCCAGTAGTAGAACCGGGACTAGGTCTAATGAGCAGTTCTTC. The gene calls are TRBV19 and TRBJ2-1; 8 bases align to TRBD2. The ends lost 4 bases at V and 7 bases at J; junction bases unmatched: 9. The germline CDR1 and CDR2 sequences are LNHDA and SQIVND (reference sequence). CDR3 size: 15 residues.